This TCR beta chain was sequenced during a study of CD8 T cells in ankylosing spondylitis. Regarding the study as a whole: As for the disease-linked clones, they showed a CD8+ phenotype and occurred at relatively low frequencies in peripheral blood.

Comment on this clonotype: No antigen is known for it.

The CDR3 runs to 15 residues. Per the germline V gene, CDR1 is SGHTA and CDR2 is FQGNSA. The V gene end was trimmed by 6 bases and the J gene end by 2 bases; junction bases not matched to a gene: 9. Each TCR beta library was made by quantitative 5'-RACE that incorporated molecular barcodes. A single record per CDR3 protein comes from TCRdb applying MiXCR to the 5' RACE reads. This sample has around 120,000 distinct CDR3 sequences, with 20% to 30% found just once. The chain recombines TRBV7-2 with TRBJ1-2; 7 positions match TRBD1. Specimen: synovial fluid, either unsorted or a sorted T cell fraction (not recorded which). This TCR came from a male donor with ankylosing spondylitis. CDR3 coding DNA: TGTGCCAGCAGATTCGACAGGGACCGGAACTATGGCTACACCTTC. It translates to CASRFDRDRNYGYTF.